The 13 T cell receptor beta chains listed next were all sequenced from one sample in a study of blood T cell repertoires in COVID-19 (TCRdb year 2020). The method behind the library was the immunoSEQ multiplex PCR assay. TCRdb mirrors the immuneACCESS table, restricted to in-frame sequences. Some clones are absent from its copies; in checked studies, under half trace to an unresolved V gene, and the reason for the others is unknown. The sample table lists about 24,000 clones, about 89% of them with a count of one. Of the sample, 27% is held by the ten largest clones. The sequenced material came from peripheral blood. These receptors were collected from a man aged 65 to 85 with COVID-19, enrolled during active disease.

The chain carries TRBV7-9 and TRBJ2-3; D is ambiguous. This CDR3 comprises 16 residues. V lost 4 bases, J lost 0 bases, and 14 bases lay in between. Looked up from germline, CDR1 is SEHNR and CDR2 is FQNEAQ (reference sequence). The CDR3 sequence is CASSSMFRPSTDTQYF. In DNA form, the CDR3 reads TGTGCCAGCAGCTCCATGTTCAGGCCTAGCACAGATACGCAGTATTTT.

The CDR3, as DNA: TGTGCCAGCAGCTTGGTACGGGATGGCGGTGAGCAGTTCTTC. This sequence encodes CASSLVRDGGEQFF. J is TRBJ2-1 and V is TRBV5-6; D is perhaps TRBD2 (5 bases). The CDR3 has 14 residues. Germline lookup yields CDR1 SGHDT and CDR2 YYEEEE. Trimming stripped 0 bases from V and 9 bases from J, with 13 bases between.

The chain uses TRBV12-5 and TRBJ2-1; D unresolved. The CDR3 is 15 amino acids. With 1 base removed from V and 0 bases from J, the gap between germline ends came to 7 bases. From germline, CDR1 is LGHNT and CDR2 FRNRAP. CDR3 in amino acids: CASGLAPSSYNEQFF. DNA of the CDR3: TGTGCTAGTGGTTTGGCCCCGAGCTCCTACAATGAGCAGTTCTTC.

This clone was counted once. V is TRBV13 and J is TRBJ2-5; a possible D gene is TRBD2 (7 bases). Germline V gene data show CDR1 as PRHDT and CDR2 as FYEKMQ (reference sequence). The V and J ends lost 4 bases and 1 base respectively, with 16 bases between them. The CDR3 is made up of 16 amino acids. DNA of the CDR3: TGTGCCAGCAGCTCGTGGGGGCGGGGGTCCCAAGAGACCCAGTACTTC. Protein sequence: CASSSWGRGSQETQYF.

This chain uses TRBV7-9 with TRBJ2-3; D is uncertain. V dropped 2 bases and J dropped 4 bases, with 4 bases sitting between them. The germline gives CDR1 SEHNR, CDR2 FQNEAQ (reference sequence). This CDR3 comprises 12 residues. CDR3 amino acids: CASSLSADTQYF. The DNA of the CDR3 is TGTGCCAGCAGCTTAAGCGCAGATACGCAGTATTTT.

DNA for the CDR3: TGTGCCAGCAGCCATAGGGACAGGGGGAGAAACACCATATATTTT. Its translation: CASSHRDRGRNTIYF. The gene calls are TRBV3-1 (or the pseudogene TRBV3-2) and TRBJ1-3; 11 nucleotides line up with TRBD1. V trimming: 3 bases; J trimming: 5 bases; junction bases outside the gene matches: 3. CDR1 LGHDT and CDR2 YNNKEL come from the germline V gene (reference sequence). The CDR3 spans 15 residues.

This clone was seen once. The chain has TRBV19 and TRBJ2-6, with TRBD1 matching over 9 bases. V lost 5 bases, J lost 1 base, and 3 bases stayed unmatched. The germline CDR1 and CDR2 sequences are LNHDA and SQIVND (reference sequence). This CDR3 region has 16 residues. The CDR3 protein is CASSGGQGSGANVLTF. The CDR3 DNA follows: TGTGCCAGTAGTGGGGGACAGGGTTCTGGGGCCAACGTCCTGACTTTC. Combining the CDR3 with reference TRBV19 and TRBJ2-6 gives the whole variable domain DGGITQSPKYLFRKEGQNVTLSCEQNLNHDAMYWYRQDPGQGLRLIYYSQIVNDFQKGDIAEGYSVSREKKESFPLTVTSAQKNPTAFYLCASSGGQGSGANVLTFGAGSRLTVL.

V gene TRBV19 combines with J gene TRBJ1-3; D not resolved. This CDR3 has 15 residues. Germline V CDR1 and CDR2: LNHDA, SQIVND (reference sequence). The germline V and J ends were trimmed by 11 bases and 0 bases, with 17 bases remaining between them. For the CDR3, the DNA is TGTGCCTCCCTAGGTCCGGCCTCCTCTGGAAACACCATATATTTT. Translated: CASLGPASSGNTIYF.

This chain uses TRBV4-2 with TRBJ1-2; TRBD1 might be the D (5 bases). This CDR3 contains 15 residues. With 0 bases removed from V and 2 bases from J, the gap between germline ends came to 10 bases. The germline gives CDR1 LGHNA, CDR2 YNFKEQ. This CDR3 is CASSQDFAGNYGYTF. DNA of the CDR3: TGTGCCAGCAGCCAAGATTTTGCAGGGAACTATGGCTACACCTTC.

Here the CDR3 reads CASTRDRASWNEQFF. CDR3 in DNA: TGTGCCAGCACCCGAGACAGGGCTTCGTGGAATGAGCAGTTCTTC. The J gene is TRBJ2-1, the V gene TRBV7-6; 7 bases line up with TRBD1. Trimming at V came to 7 bases and at J to 7 bases, leaving 13 bases not matched to a gene. Per germline, CDR1 SGHVS and CDR2 FNYEAQ. This CDR3 comprises 15 residues.

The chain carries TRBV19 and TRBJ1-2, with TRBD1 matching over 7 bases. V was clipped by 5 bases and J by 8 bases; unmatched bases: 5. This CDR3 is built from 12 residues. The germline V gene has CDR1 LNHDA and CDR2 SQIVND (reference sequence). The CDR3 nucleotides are TGTGCCAGTAGTTTTCGACAGGGCGGCTACACCTTC. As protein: CASSFRQGGYTF.

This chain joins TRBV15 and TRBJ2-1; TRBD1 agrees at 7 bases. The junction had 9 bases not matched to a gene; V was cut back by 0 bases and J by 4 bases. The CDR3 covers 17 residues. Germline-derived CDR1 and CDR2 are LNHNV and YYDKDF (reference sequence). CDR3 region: CATSREDDRVPYNEQFF. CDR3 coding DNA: TGTGCCACCAGCAGAGAAGATGACAGGGTACCTTACAATGAGCAGTTCTTC.

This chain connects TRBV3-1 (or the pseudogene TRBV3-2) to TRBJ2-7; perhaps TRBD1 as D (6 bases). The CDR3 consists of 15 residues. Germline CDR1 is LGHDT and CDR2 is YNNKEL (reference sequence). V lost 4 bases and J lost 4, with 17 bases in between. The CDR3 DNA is TGTGCCAGCAGCCTACCACCCTCGGACAGATACGAGCAGTACTTC. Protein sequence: CASSLPPSDRYEQYF.